This entry lists 8 T cell receptor beta chains sequenced from one sample in a study of read filtering for tumor transcriptome and immune sequencing (dated by TCRdb to the early 2020s). Sequenced on an Illumina HiSeq 4000. Starting from 400 to 450 ng RNA, TCR libraries were constructed with the Immunoverse kit using molecular barcoded adaptors that cover the alpha/delta and beta/gamma chains. TCRdb passed the public sequencing reads through fastp at Q25 and MiXCR, retaining productive beta sequences. CDR3 protein sequences are deduplicated, and each keeps its most common genes and DNA. Recorded for this sample are 43,000 or so distinct CDR3 sequences; around 21% of them occurred a single time. The ten largest clones take up less than 45% of the sample. Material for sequencing was a population of CD138-negative cells sorted from bone marrow. Sample cell subset or site, as interpreted from the label and publication: bone marrow mononuclear cells depleted of CD138+ plasma/myeloma cells by negative magnetic selection. The receptors shown here come from a donor older than 35 with multiple myeloma.

The chain combines TRBV6-1 with TRBJ2-6; a weak D match, TRBD1 (5 bases). V gave up 6 bases and J gave up 0 bases, with 15 bases separating them. This CDR3 spans 17 amino acids. Germline CDR1 MNHNS, CDR2 SASEGT. The CDR3 is CASRVRDSSSGANVLTF. CDR3 in DNA: TGTGCCAGCAGGGTCCGCGACAGTTCCTCTGGGGCCAACGTCCTGACTTTC.

The chain couples TRBV20-1 to TRBJ2-1, with 16 positions matching TRBD2. Germline CDR1 DFQATT, CDR2 SNEGSKA (reference sequence). V dropped 6 bases and J dropped 2; count of bases not matched to a gene: 4. The CDR3 consists of 16 residues. CDR3: CSAGTSGRATYNEQFF. DNA for the CDR3: TGCAGTGCGGGGACTAGCGGGAGGGCCACCTACAATGAGCAGTTCTTC.

This clonotype was recorded many times. CDR3 sequence reads: CSVEEGGGTQYF. The CDR3 region has the DNA TGCAGCGTTGAAGAGGGCGGAGGTACGCAGTATTTT. The V call is TRBV29-1, the J call TRBJ2-3, with a weak D call TRBD2 (5 bases). The CDR3 totals 12 residues. Per germline, CDR1 SQVTM and CDR2 ANQGSEA. V lost 0 bases and J lost 8, with 9 bases in between.

This clonotype was observed many times. The genes are TRBV7-9 and TRBJ2-7, with D uncertain. V gave up 6 bases and J gave up 1 base, with 7 bases separating them. CDR3 size: 12 residues. The V gene's germline CDR1 is SEHNR and CDR2 FQNEAQ (reference sequence). DNA of the CDR3: TGTGCCAGCAGGCAATGGTCCTACGAGCAGTACTTC. Its translation: CASRQWSYEQYF.

This clonotype was counted ten times or more. The chain is built from TRBV6-2 or TRBV6-3 and TRBJ1-1; D may be TRBD1 (5 bases). Germline values: CDR1 MNHEY, CDR2 SVGEGT. The CDR3 runs to 15 residues. The V end was cut by 0 bases, the J end by 3 bases, with 11 bases between. Written as DNA, the CDR3 is TGTGCCAGCAGTTACTCCGAGGGGTACCACACTGAAGCTTTCTTT. The encoded protein is CASSYSEGYHTEAFF.

This clonotype was observed many times. V gene TRBV11-2 combines with J gene TRBJ2-1; 8 nucleotides match TRBD2. From germline, CDR1 is SGHAT and CDR2 FQNNGV. This CDR3 comprises 16 residues. After removal of 4 bases from V and 5 bases from J, the junction contained 10 bases not matched to a gene. In nucleotides, the CDR3 is TGTGCCAGCAGCTCGACGGGAGGGCCAGGCAACAATGAGCAGTTCTTC. As protein: CASSSTGGPGNNEQFF.

There are many counts of this clonotype. The chain uses TRBV20-1 and TRBJ2-1; TRBD1 aligns across 12 bases. The CDR3 runs 14 residues. Germline values: CDR1 DFQATT, CDR2 SNEGSKA (reference sequence). V lost 6 bases, J lost 12 bases, and 12 bases stayed unmatched. CDR3 in DNA: TGCAGTGCCGATCCGGGACAGGGGGCCCCCATGCAGTTCTTC. Amino acid sequence: CSADPGQGAPMQFF.

This clonotype was seen many times. The V and J genes are TRBV11-2 and TRBJ2-1, with D possibly being TRBD2 (5 bases). The CDR3 is made up of 15 amino acids. In germline, CDR1 is SGHAT, CDR2 FQNNGV. V dropped 5 bases and J dropped 4 bases, with 15 bases sitting between them. The DNA of the CDR3 is TGTGCCAGCAGCCAGAGGGTTGGGGAATACAATGAGCAGTTCTTC. It codes for CASSQRVGEYNEQFF.